The 32 T cell receptor beta chains below all came from one sample that was sequenced in a study of T cell responses to AZD1222 COVID-19 vaccine. Profiled with immunoSEQ multiplex PCR; TCRdb holds only in-frame clones, not every one. The table records 100,000 to 150,000 clones, 89% of them present only once. This material consisted of peripheral blood, taken on day 0 of AZD1222 vaccination. The receptors come from an adult in good health.

This chain links TRBV28 with TRBJ2-5; perhaps TRBD1 as D (6 bases). Germline CDR1 MDHEN, CDR2 SYDVKM. Trimming took off 8 bases at V and 2 bases at J, with 9 bases between the two ends. The CDR3 spans 12 residues. The CDR3 here is CASRDTQETQYF. The DNA of the CDR3 is TGTGCCAGCCGGGACACACAAGAGACCCAGTACTTC.

The chain couples TRBV11-1 to TRBJ2-7; no definite D call. In germline, CDR1 is SGHAT, CDR2 FQDESV (reference sequence). Trimming took off 1 base at V and 4 bases at J, with 14 bases between the two ends. The CDR3 has 15 amino acids. The CDR3 region is CASSLEHSVQYEQYF. In nucleotides, the CDR3 is TGTGCCAGCAGCTTAGAACACTCGGTCCAGTACGAGCAGTACTTC.

This clone was counted a few times. V and J are TRBV18 and TRBJ2-1; 10 positions agree with TRBD2. Germline CDR1 is KGHSH and CDR2 is LQKENI. With V trimmed by 2 bases and J by 4 bases, 2 bases remained unmatched. The CDR3 loop spans 15 amino acids. The chain's CDR3 is CASSPASGGYNEQFF. The CDR3 DNA sequence: TGTGCCAGCTCACCAGCTAGCGGGGGATACAATGAGCAGTTCTTC.

To note about this clone: The sample carries other DNA sequences with the same CDR3. The V call is TRBV20-1, the J call TRBJ2-5; D is unresolved. Per germline, CDR1 DFQATT and CDR2 SNEGSKA (reference sequence). The CDR3 sequence is 11 residues long. The V end lost 2 bases, the J end lost 4 bases, and 5 bases lay between the germline ends. The CDR3 protein is CSARSLETQYF. Here the CDR3 DNA reads TGCAGTGCTAGATCATTAGAGACCCAGTACTTC.

The genes are TRBV13 and TRBJ2-1; TRBD2 agrees at 8 bases. V gave up 3 bases and J gave up 2 bases; unmatched junction bases: 12. Germline V gene sequence: CDR1 PRHDT, CDR2 FYEKMQ (reference sequence). This CDR3 spans 18 amino acids. CDR3 DNA: TGTGCCAGCAGCTTGCAGGTAGTAGGCGGGGGGCCCTACAATGAGCAGTTCTTC. Its translation is CASSLQVVGGGPYNEQFF.

The chain employs TRBV19 and TRBJ2-2; 9 bases match TRBD1. J lost 7 bases, V lost 1 base, and 1 base had no gene match. This CDR3 spans 14 amino acids. Germline CDR1 is LNHDA and CDR2 is SQIVND (reference sequence). The CDR3 loop reads CASSIGTGVGELFF. As DNA, the CDR3 is TGTGCCAGTAGTATAGGGACAGGGGTCGGGGAGCTGTTTTTT.

This chain uses TRBV2 with TRBJ1-4, with D maybe TRBD1 (6 bases). CDR3 length: 15 amino acids. Trimming took off 7 bases at V and 9 bases at J, with 21 bases between the two ends. Germline V gene sequence: CDR1 SNHLY, CDR2 FYNNEI. The CDR3, as DNA: TGTGCCAGCAAGTTAGGTGGGACAAATAGCCAAAAACTGTTTTTT. It is translated as CASKLGGTNSQKLFF.

This clone has a handful of counts. V gene TRBV19 combines with J gene TRBJ1-1; perhaps TRBD1 as D (6 bases). CDR1 and CDR2 from the germline V gene are LNHDA and SQIVND (reference sequence). V was clipped by 6 bases and J by 1 base, with 12 bases between them. The CDR3 length is 14 residues. The CDR3 coding sequence is TGTGCCAGTAGACCAGACAGGTCGAACACTGAAGCTTTCTTT. This translates into CASRPDRSNTEAFF.

The chain is built from TRBV7-3 and TRBJ2-1; TRBD1 aligns across 7 bases. This CDR3 spans 14 amino acids. Losses at the gene ends were 4 bases for V and 7 bases for J; bases not matched to a gene: 7. Germline-derived CDR1 and CDR2 are SGHTA and FQGTGA. The CDR3 protein is CASSSGTAPNEQFF. CDR3 coding DNA: TGTGCCAGCAGCTCCGGGACAGCTCCTAATGAGCAGTTCTTC.

The V and J genes are TRBV4-3 and TRBJ1-5; D possibly corresponds to TRBD1 (5 bases). Germline values: CDR1 LGHNA, CDR2 YSLEER. This CDR3 is built from 14 residues. V lost 0 bases and J lost 6, with 9 bases in between. CDR3 DNA sequence: TGCGCCAGCAGCCAAGATGGGGGGATTCAGCCCCAGCATTTT. Amino acids: CASSQDGGIQPQHF.

This clone appeared a single time. The rearrangement joins TRBV3-1 (or the pseudogene TRBV3-2) to TRBJ1-4, with 9 nucleotides matching TRBD1. After removal of 4 bases from V and 7 bases from J, the junction contained 4 bases not matched to a gene. The V gene's germline CDR1 is LGHDT and CDR2 YNNKEL (reference sequence). The CDR3 totals 14 residues. The CDR3 sequence is CASSLGTGSEKLFF. As DNA, the CDR3 is TGTGCCAGCAGCCTAGGGACAGGGTCTGAAAAACTGTTTTTT.

The chain is built from TRBV3-1 (or the pseudogene TRBV3-2) and TRBJ2-3; D could derive from TRBD1 or TRBD2 (5 bases each). Germline lookup yields CDR1 LGHDT and CDR2 YNNKEL (reference sequence). The CDR3 has 15 amino acids. V was trimmed by 1 base and J by 6 bases, leaving 14 bases between them. CDR3 bases: TGTGCCAGCAGCCAAGCGGGTCTAGCAGGGGATACGCAGTATTTT. This codes for CASSQAGLAGDTQYF.

This clone has a handful of counts. J is TRBJ2-3 and V is TRBV10-3, with D maybe TRBD2 (6 bases). The CDR3 extends over 13 amino acids. CDR1 is ENHRY and CDR2 is SYGVKD in the germline V gene. The ends were cut back, 7 bases at V and 6 bases at J, with 14 bases in the middle. CDR3 nucleotides: TGTGCCATCAAGGGAGGCCCAAGGGATACGCAGTATTTT. Protein: CAIKGGPRDTQYF.

This rearrangement joins TRBV5-4 to TRBJ1-1; D unclear. Germline CDR1 reads SGHNT; CDR2 reads YYREEE (reference sequence). The length of the CDR3 is 13 residues. V was pared by 1 base and J by 1 base, with 5 bases between. The CDR3 DNA is TGTGCCAGCAGCTTGTCCCAGAACACTGAAGCTTTCTTT. Amino acid sequence: CASSLSQNTEAFF.

This chain uses TRBV13 with TRBJ2-1, with 7 bases fitting TRBD1. The CDR3 totals 15 residues. Germline V gene sequence: CDR1 PRHDT, CDR2 FYEKMQ (reference sequence). V dropped 5 bases and J dropped 3; count of bases not matched to a gene: 7. The chain's CDR3 is CASSQGRQGYNEQFF. CDR3 nucleotides: TGTGCCAGCAGCCAGGGAAGACAGGGCTACAATGAGCAGTTCTTC.

The rearrangement uses TRBV28 and TRBJ1-4; tentatively, D is TRBD1 (6 bases). This CDR3 region has 16 residues. V shed 2 bases and J shed 4 bases, with 14 bases lying between them. Germline V CDR1 and CDR2: MDHEN, SYDVKM. The DNA of the CDR3 is TGTGCCAGCAGTTTAAGAGGGCAGGGGCGTAATGAAAAACTGTTTTTT. This gives the protein CASSLRGQGRNEKLFF. Full variable domain (rest looked up from reference TRBV28 and TRBJ1-4): DVKVTQSSRYLVKRTGEKVFLECVQDMDHENMFWYRQDPGLGLRLIYFSYDVKMKEKGDIPEGYSVSREKKERFSLILESASTNQTSMYLCASSLRGQGRNEKLFFGSGTQLSVL.

DNA of the CDR3: TGTGCCAGCAGCAAAGGGCAGGGGGGCGACGTAGCTAACTATGGCTACACCTTC. Translated: CASSKGQGGDVANYGYTF. The V call is TRBV21-1, the J call TRBJ1-2; TRBD1 reflects the table's D call only, with no check against the DNA. TRBV21-1 is recorded as a pseudogene. The CDR3 runs to 18 residues.

The V call is TRBV5-1, the J call TRBJ2-7; the D is unclear. CDR1 and CDR2 (germline): SGHRS, YFSETQ. Trimming removed 0 bases at V and 0 bases at J, with 7 bases between. This CDR3 has 14 amino acids. The CDR3 region is CASSLAGSSYEQYF. The CDR3 nucleotides are TGCGCCAGCAGCTTGGCTGGCAGCTCCTACGAGCAGTACTTC.

This chain connects TRBV6-5 to TRBJ1-3; maybe TRBD1 (6 bases). This CDR3 has 15 residues. The V end was cut by 5 bases, the J end by 4 bases, with 15 bases between. In germline, CDR1 is MNHEY, CDR2 SVGAGI. CDR3 sequence (DNA): TGTGCCAGCAGTCCACAGGGATTAGCCGGAAACACCATATATTTT. Its protein is CASSPQGLAGNTIYF.

V and J are TRBV7-6 and TRBJ2-1, with 14 positions matching TRBD2. Per the germline V gene, CDR1 is SGHVS and CDR2 is FNYEAQ. This CDR3 contains 15 residues. V was pared by 5 bases and J by 5 bases, with 2 bases of the junction left unmatched. The CDR3 loop reads CASSQGLAGDNEQFF. The CDR3, as DNA: TGTGCCAGCAGCCAGGGACTAGCGGGAGACAATGAGCAGTTCTTC.

The chain joins TRBV9 to TRBJ1-4; 8 nucleotides line up with TRBD1. CDR1 is SGDLS and CDR2 is YYNGEE in the germline V gene. V was clipped by 7 bases and J by 8 bases; unmatched bases: 25. The CDR3 loop spans 19 amino acids. The chain's CDR3 is CASLQRGGQVLQSGEKLFF. CDR3 nucleotide sequence: TGTGCCAGCCTCCAAAGGGGGGGACAGGTGCTCCAGAGTGGGGAAAAACTGTTTTTT. The full variable domain, completed using reference TRBV9 and TRBJ1-4, is DSGVTQTPKHLITATGQRVTLRCSPRSGDLSVYWYQQSLDQGLQFLIQYYNGEERAKGNILERFSAQQFPDLHSELNLSSLELGDSALYFCASLQRGGQVLQSGEKLFFGSGTQLSVL.

The V gene is TRBV18, the J gene TRBJ1-3, with a weak D call TRBD1 (5 bases). The length of the CDR3 is 18 residues. The V gene lost 2 bases and the J gene lost 0 bases, with 17 bases spanning the gap. Looked up from germline, CDR1 is KGHSH and CDR2 is LQKENI. In nucleotides, the CDR3 is TGTGCCAGCTCACCAAATGGAGTGGGGGTGTCCTCTGGAAACACCATATATTTT. Its translation is CASSPNGVGVSSGNTIYF.

The chain has TRBV30 and TRBJ1-1; D unresolved. Trimming took 0 bases from V and 8 from J, leaving 13 bases between them. This CDR3 comprises 13 residues. Germline-derived CDR1 and CDR2 are GTSNPN and SVGIG (reference sequence). The CDR3 nucleotides are TGTGCCTGGAGTGTACGATCCCCGGGAGAAGCTTTCTTT. This gives the protein CAWSVRSPGEAFF.

The chain employs TRBV7-9 and TRBJ2-5; D is undetermined. In germline, CDR1 is SEHNR, CDR2 FQNEAQ (reference sequence). Trimming took 4 bases from V and 4 from J, leaving 10 bases between them. The CDR3 sequence is 13 residues long. The CDR3 nucleotides are TGTGCCAGCAGCTGGTCGTTTGGAGAGACCCAGTACTTC. Translation gives CASSWSFGETQYF.

In its sample, this clone was seen once. V gene TRBV28 combines with J gene TRBJ1-1; 7 positions agree with TRBD1. The J segment lost 2 bases and the V segment lost 6 bases, leaving 6 bases of the junction unmatched. The length of the CDR3 is 14 residues. Germline CDR1 and CDR2: MDHEN and SYDVKM. DNA for the CDR3: TGTGCCAGCAGATTAGGACAGGACAACACTGAAGCTTTCTTT. This gives the protein CASRLGQDNTEAFF. Combining the CDR3 with reference TRBV28 and TRBJ1-1 gives the whole variable domain DVKVTQSSRYLVKRTGEKVFLECVQDMDHENMFWYRQDPGLGLRLIYFSYDVKMKEKGDIPEGYSVSREKKERFSLILESASTNQTSMYLCASRLGQDNTEAFFGQGTRLTVV.

The rearrangement joins TRBV5-8 to TRBJ1-2; a possible D gene is TRBD1 (6 bases). V was pared by 3 bases and J by 4 bases, with 13 bases between. The CDR3 consists of 14 residues. The V gene's germline CDR1 is SGHTS and CDR2 YDEGEE. CDR3 bases: TGTGCCAGCAGCTCGCCGGGGGGCGGCTATGGCTACACCTTC. Protein product: CASSSPGGGYGYTF.

The chain recombines TRBV9 with TRBJ2-5; D unclear. Germline V lookup: CDR1 SGDLS, CDR2 YYNGEE. The CDR3 loop spans 14 amino acids. The germline V and J ends were trimmed by 3 bases and 7 bases, with 16 bases remaining between them. This CDR3 is CASSADLSPGTQYF. The CDR3 nucleotides read TGTGCCAGCAGCGCAGACCTCAGCCCCGGGACCCAGTACTTC. The whole variable domain, filled in from reference TRBV9 and TRBJ2-5, reads DSGVTQTPKHLITATGQRVTLRCSPRSGDLSVYWYQQSLDQGLQFLIQYYNGEERAKGNILERFSAQQFPDLHSELNLSSLELGDSALYFCASSADLSPGTQYFGPGTRLLVL.

The chain employs TRBV7-6 and TRBJ2-5; 15 bases are shared with TRBD2. This CDR3 has 19 residues. Germline V gene sequence: CDR1 SGHVS, CDR2 FNYEAQ. V gave up 5 bases and J gave up 7 bases; unmatched junction bases: 17. In DNA form, the CDR3 reads TGTGCCAGCAGCCAGGGGACTAGCGGGGGGCGGACCTACTCTGGGACCCAGTACTTC. This gives the protein CASSQGTSGGRTYSGTQYF.

The chain uses TRBV6-6 and TRBJ1-5; D may be TRBD1 (5 bases). CDR1 is MNHNY, CDR2 SVGAGI, per germline (reference sequence). This CDR3 has 13 residues. V was shortened by 5 bases and J by 3 bases, with 8 bases between the two germline ends. Here the CDR3 DNA reads TGTGCCAGCAGTACGGGGGTCAATCAGCCCCAGCATTTT. It codes for CASSTGVNQPQHF.

The CDR3 DNA reads TGTGCCAGTAGTAGGCGGGACAACTACAATGAGCAGTTCTTC. This sequence encodes CASSRRDNYNEQFF. V usage is TRBV19 and J usage is TRBJ2-1; D may match TRBD1 or TRBD2 (6 bases each). V was shortened by 4 bases and J by 3 bases, with 10 bases between the two germline ends. Germline CDR1 and CDR2: LNHDA and SQIVND (reference sequence). This CDR3 has 14 amino acids.

This clone appeared a single time. The chain employs TRBV19 and TRBJ1-2; maybe TRBD1 (5 bases). V lost 7 bases, J lost 1 base, and 25 bases lay in between. This CDR3 comprises 18 residues. CDR1 is LNHDA, CDR2 SQIVND, per germline (reference sequence). The CDR3 bases are TGTGCCAGTACCCTGGGGGGACGATATCGAATGATTAACTATGGCTACACCTTC. Its protein product is CASTLGGRYRMINYGYTF.

The rearrangement uses TRBV6-6 and TRBJ2-1; D may be TRBD2 (6 bases). This CDR3 region has 12 residues. Germline V lookup: CDR1 MNHNY, CDR2 SVGAGI (reference sequence). Trimming removed 5 bases from V and 9 bases from J, with 11 bases in between. CDR3 nucleotide sequence: TGTGCCAGCAGTCCTAGCGAACGTGAGCAGTTCTTC. This codes for CASSPSEREQFF.